The 15 T cell receptor beta chains below come from one sample, sequenced in a study of T cell repertoires in cytomegalovirus infection. A single record per CDR3 protein comes from TCRdb applying MiXCR to the reads. Here the sample spans 150,000 to 200,000 distinct CDR3 sequences, 28% being singletons. The sequencing sample was made of PBMCs. These receptors were obtained from a human donor in good health (CMV status not recorded). Some clones in this sample may be carry-over from other donors' samples.

As regards this clonotype: The junction shows a germline mismatch at one end, possibly a read error. The V call is TRBV7-2, the J call TRBJ1-1; D is unresolved. This CDR3 has 13 residues. The germline gives CDR1 SGHTA, CDR2 FQGNSA. The CDR3 DNA reads TGTGCCAGCAGGTTAGTACCCGGGCCTGAAGCTTTCTTT. Its protein product is CASRLVPGPEAFF.

This clonotype was observed a handful of times. The chain couples TRBV2 to TRBJ2-3, with 7 bases lining up with TRBD2. V shed 8 bases, J shed 3 bases, and the junction held 8 bases outside the gene matches. Germline CDR1 and CDR2: SNHLY and FYNNEI. The CDR3 runs 14 residues. The DNA of the CDR3 is TGTGCCAGCGGGAGGGTTAGTAGGACAGATACGCAGTATTTT. Its protein is CASGRVSRTDTQYF.

This clonotype has only a few counts. The chain joins TRBV7-6 to TRBJ2-5; D possibly corresponds to TRBD2 (5 bases). CDR1 and CDR2 from the germline V gene are SGHVS and FNYEAQ. The V gene lost 4 bases and the J gene lost 2 bases, with 14 bases spanning the gap. The CDR3 is 15 residues long. CDR3 loop: CASSSPLSGQETQYF. In DNA form, the CDR3 reads TGTGCCAGCAGCTCCCCGCTAAGCGGACAAGAGACCCAGTACTTC. The full variable domain, its missing parts supplied by reference TRBV7-6 and TRBJ2-5, is GAGVSQSPRYKVTKRGQDVALRCDPISGHVSLYWYRQALGQGPEFLTYFNYEAQQDKSGLPNDRFSAERPEGSISTLTIQRTEQRDSAMYRCASSSPLSGQETQYFGPGTRLLVL.

The sample holds many counts of this clonotype. This sequence joins TRBV7-2 and TRBJ1-1; D is possibly TRBD1 (5 bases). Germline CDR1 is SGHTA and CDR2 is FQGNSA. This CDR3 comprises 12 residues. V lost 5 bases and J 7 bases, leaving 11 bases between the germline ends. The CDR3 coding sequence is TGTGCCAGCAGCCCCCGGGGGTATGAAGCTTTCTTT. This translates into CASSPRGYEAFF.

This chain connects TRBV19 to TRBJ2-5; D ambiguous. The CDR3 length is 13 residues. The V end lost 6 bases, the J end lost 3 bases, and 11 bases lay between the germline ends. Germline V gene sequence: CDR1 LNHDA, CDR2 SQIVND (reference sequence). The CDR3 coding sequence is TGTGCCAGTAGATCTCCCGCGGAAGAGACCCAGTACTTC. Residues: CASRSPAEETQYF.

The gene calls are TRBV2 and TRBJ2-1; a weak D match, TRBD2 (6 bases). The CDR3 length is 14 residues. From germline, CDR1 is SNHLY and CDR2 FYNNEI. Trimming left V 4 bases short and J 6 bases short, with 13 bases between. CDR3 sequence: CASSGRGVSNEQFF. The CDR3 bases are TGTGCCAGCAGTGGGAGGGGTGTTTCCAATGAGCAGTTCTTC.

This clonotype was picked up a small number of times. The chain has TRBV19 and TRBJ1-5; D uncertain. Trimming left V 6 bases short and J 8 bases short, with 23 bases between. The CDR3 is 16 amino acids. Germline assignment: CDR1 LNHDA and CDR2 SQIVND (reference sequence). DNA for the CDR3: TGTGCCAGTAGCCAACGGGGAATTGGGCTTGTGGAGCCCCAGCATTTT. Protein: CASSQRGIGLVEPQHF. Based on the CDR3 plus reference TRBV19 and TRBJ1-5, the full variable domain is DGGITQSPKYLFRKEGQNVTLSCEQNLNHDAMYWYRQDPGQGLRLIYYSQIVNDFQKGDIAEGYSVSREKKESFPLTVTSAQKNPTAFYLCASSQRGIGLVEPQHFGDGTRLSIL.

This chain links TRBV7-2 with TRBJ1-1, with TRBD1 matching over 9 bases. This CDR3 comprises 16 residues. V lost 4 bases and J lost 4; bases outside the gene matches: 10. Germline CDR1 and CDR2: SGHTA and FQGNSA. The DNA for the CDR3 is TGTGCCAGCAGCTCAGAACACAGGGGGCAGGGCACTGAAGCTTTCTTT. Translation gives CASSSEHRGQGTEAFF.

The table lists this clonotype with a few counts. The V gene is TRBV2, the J gene TRBJ2-7; TRBD1 or TRBD2 may be the D gene (6 bases each). The length of the CDR3 is 12 residues. Germline V gene data show CDR1 as SNHLY and CDR2 as FYNNEI. Trimming pared 4 bases from V and 7 bases from J, leaving 11 bases between. The CDR3 coding sequence is TGTGCCAGCAGTGTGGAGGGGGAAGAGCAGTACTTC. Amino acids: CASSVEGEEQYF.

This clonotype has a handful of counts. The CDR3 spells CASSLGTGTYTGELFF. In nucleotides, the CDR3 is TGTGCCAGCAGCCTGGGGACAGGGACCTACACCGGGGAGCTGTTTTTT. This rearrangement joins TRBV7-6 to TRBJ2-2; 9 bases are shared with TRBD1. V lost 5 bases, J lost 3 bases, and 7 bases stayed unmatched. This CDR3 contains 16 residues. Germline CDR1 and CDR2: SGHVS and FNYEAQ.

The V call is TRBV7-3, the J call TRBJ1-2; possibly TRBD1 for D (5 bases). Trimming pared 5 bases from V and 6 bases from J, leaving 16 bases between. CDR3 length: 14 residues. Germline V CDR1 and CDR2: SGHTA, FQGTGA. The chain's CDR3 is CASSNPDGGHGYTF. CDR3 nucleotides: TGTGCCAGCAGCAACCCCGACGGGGGACATGGCTACACCTTC.

This rearrangement joins TRBV10-2 to TRBJ1-2; D unresolved. Germline V CDR1 and CDR2: WSHSY, SAAADI. Trimming pared 10 bases from V and 8 bases from J, leaving 29 bases between. The CDR3 runs 16 residues. The CDR3 nucleotides are TGCGCCATCTTATCGGGAGGTTCTTCCCCTATCGAGGGCTACACCTTC. Its protein product is CAILSGGSSPIEGYTF.

The sample holds a few counts of this clonotype. This chain joins TRBV11-2 and TRBJ1-6; D may be TRBD1 (5 bases). Germline CDR1 and CDR2: SGHAT and FQNNGV. The CDR3 covers 15 residues. V was shortened by 3 bases and J by 8 bases, with 14 bases between the two germline ends. The CDR3 spells CASSFQGREYSPLHF. The CDR3 DNA is TGTGCCAGCAGCTTCCAGGGAAGAGAGTATTCACCCCTCCACTTT.

The CDR3 protein is CASSETPRLAAPSSYEQYF. The CDR3 DNA reads TGTGCCAGCAGTGAAACGCCCAGACTAGCGGCACCGAGCTCCTACGAGCAGTACTTC. The chain employs TRBV6-1 and TRBJ2-7; 9 positions match TRBD2. This CDR3 region has 19 residues. The germline gives CDR1 MNHNS, CDR2 SASEGT. V lost 2 bases to trimming and J lost 0 bases; unmatched junction nucleotides: 14.

V gene TRBV6-2 or TRBV6-3 combines with J gene TRBJ2-3; D perhaps matches TRBD2 (5 bases). This CDR3 is 14 amino acids long. Germline loops: CDR1 MNHEY, CDR2 SVGEGT. V lost 9 bases, J lost 2 bases, and 15 bases lay in between. For the CDR3, the DNA is TGTGCCAGTTACAAGGATCTAGCCACAGATACGCAGTATTTT. This translates into CASYKDLATDTQYF.